A selection of T cell receptor beta chains follows, all from one sample in a study of PD-1 blockade in classical Hodgkin lymphoma. This table comes from immunoSEQ multiplex PCR, and its TCRdb copy is limited to in-frame clones, with some not included. In the table there are some 21,000 clones, under 85% of which are singletons. The sequencing sample was made of CD4+ T cells from blood. The source is a human donor with classical Hodgkin lymphoma. The CDR3 runs from the conserved cysteine through the conserved F or W. Fields, in order: J gene, clone size, D gene, V gene, CDR3 protein, CDR3 DNA. The D gene is left open where the match is weak. Only part of the rows carry a size: once, few, many, or a class if the clone is expanded.

j_call: TRBJ2-3
clone_size: once
d_call: TRBD2
v_call: TRBV5-1
cdr3_aa: CASSLGSLAGADTQYF
cdr3_nt: TGCGCCAGCAGCTTGGGGTCGCTAGCGGGGGCAGATACGCAGTATTTT

j_call: TRBJ2-5
clone_size: NA
d_call: NA
v_call: TRBV6-5
cdr3_aa: CASRTPTTQYF
cdr3_nt: TGTGCCAGCAGAACCCCAACGACCCAGTACTTC

j_call: TRBJ2-2
clone_size: NA
d_call: NA
v_call: TRBV4-2
cdr3_aa: CASSPSSAELFF
cdr3_nt: TGTGCCAGCAGCCCTTCATCGGCCGAGCTGTTTTTT

j_call: TRBJ2-5
clone_size: NA
d_call: TRBD2
v_call: TRBV5-1
cdr3_aa: CASSLGLAGPETQYF
cdr3_nt: TGCGCCAGCAGCTTGGGACTAGCGGGTCCAGAGACCCAGTACTTC

j_call: TRBJ1-2
clone_size: few
d_call: NA
v_call: TRBV2
cdr3_aa: CASSEAGVGTYGYTF
cdr3_nt: TGTGCCAGCAGTGAAGCAGGGGTGGGTACCTATGGCTACACCTTC

j_call: TRBJ1-5
clone_size: few
d_call: TRBD1
v_call: TRBV5-6
cdr3_aa: CASSLGTGGHNQPQHF
cdr3_nt: TGTGCCAGCAGCTTGGGGACAGGGGGACACAATCAGCCCCAGCATTTT

j_call: TRBJ1-1
clone_size: NA
d_call: NA
v_call: TRBV2
cdr3_aa: CASLGPNTEAFF
cdr3_nt: TGTGCCAGCCTCGGGCCGAACACTGAAGCTTTCTTT

j_call: TRBJ2-5
clone_size: NA
d_call: NA
v_call: TRBV19
cdr3_aa: CASSIAVQETQYF
cdr3_nt: TGTGCCAGTAGTATAGCGGTCCAAGAGACCCAGTACTTC

j_call: TRBJ2-2
clone_size: NA
d_call: NA
v_call: TRBV5-1
cdr3_aa: CASSLWGDAGSFPGELFF
cdr3_nt: TGCGCCAGCAGCTTGTGGGGAGACGCAGGTTCTTTTCCCGGGGAGCTGTTTTTT

j_call: TRBJ2-7
clone_size: NA
d_call: NA
v_call: TRBV5-6
cdr3_aa: CASRRAPGQYF
cdr3_nt: TGTGCCAGCAGACGGGCCCCCGGGCAGTACTTC

j_call: TRBJ2-7
clone_size: NA
d_call: NA
v_call: TRBV19
cdr3_aa: CASSLGDTYEQYF
cdr3_nt: TGTGCCAGTAGTTTGGGGGACACCTACGAGCAGTACTTC

j_call: TRBJ2-7
clone_size: NA
d_call: NA
v_call: TRBV6-5
cdr3_aa: CASSTTAGFYEQYF
cdr3_nt: TGTGCCAGCAGTACCACCGCCGGATTTTACGAGCAGTACTTC

j_call: TRBJ2-1
clone_size: NA
d_call: NA
v_call: TRBV11-2
cdr3_aa: CASSLVSTLGGHNEQFF
cdr3_nt: TGTGCCAGCAGCTTAGTCTCGACCCTCGGGGGCCACAATGAGCAGTTCTTC

j_call: TRBJ2-2
clone_size: NA
d_call: TRBD1
v_call: TRBV7-9
cdr3_aa: CASRLGTGGVGTGELFF
cdr3_nt: TGTGCCAGCAGACTTGGGACAGGGGGCGTGGGCACCGGGGAGCTGTTTTTT

j_call: TRBJ1-3
clone_size: NA
d_call: NA
v_call: TRBV28
cdr3_aa: CASSFGGSGNTIYF
cdr3_nt: TGTGCCAGCAGTTTTGGGGGCTCTGGAAACACCATATATTTT

j_call: TRBJ1-1
clone_size: once
d_call: NA
v_call: TRBV27
cdr3_aa: CASSLKGVANTEAFF
cdr3_nt: TGTGCCAGCAGTTTAAAGGGGGTAGCAAACACTGAAGCTTTCTTT

j_call: TRBJ2-1
clone_size: NA
d_call: NA
v_call: TRBV6-5
cdr3_aa: CASSYTGKGYNEQFF
cdr3_nt: TGTGCCAGCAGTTACACAGGGAAGGGATACAATGAGCAGTTCTTC

j_call: TRBJ2-5
clone_size: NA
d_call: NA
v_call: TRBV19
cdr3_aa: CASRAQDKETQYF
cdr3_nt: TGTGCCAGTAGGGCCCAGGACAAAGAGACCCAGTACTTC

j_call: TRBJ1-5
clone_size: NA
d_call: NA
v_call: TRBV6-1
cdr3_aa: CASRVESNQPQHF
cdr3_nt: TGTGCCAGCAGGGTTGAGAGCAATCAGCCCCAGCATTTT

j_call: TRBJ2-3
clone_size: NA
d_call: NA
v_call: TRBV19
cdr3_aa: CASRGGPQGPQYF
cdr3_nt: TGTGCCAGTAGGGGGGGCCCCCAGGGTCCGCAGTATTTT

j_call: TRBJ2-2
clone_size: NA
d_call: TRBD1
v_call: TRBV5-6
cdr3_aa: CASSLVDRGRAGELFF
cdr3_nt: TGTGCCAGCAGCTTGGTGGACAGGGGGCGGGCCGGGGAGCTGTTTTTT

j_call: TRBJ1-1
clone_size: NA
d_call: NA
v_call: TRBV25-1
cdr3_aa: CASRRQGGFTEAFF
cdr3_nt: TGTGCCAGCAGGCGGCAGGGAGGATTCACTGAAGCTTTCTTT

j_call: TRBJ1-5
clone_size: NA
d_call: NA
v_call: TRBV7-9
cdr3_aa: CASSLDSNQPQHF
cdr3_nt: TGTGCCAGCAGCTTAGATAGCAATCAGCCCCAGCATTTT

j_call: TRBJ2-6
clone_size: NA
d_call: NA
v_call: TRBV20-1
cdr3_aa: CSARGANVLTF
cdr3_nt: TGCAGTGCTAGAGGGGCCAACGTCCTGACTTTC

j_call: TRBJ2-7
clone_size: NA
d_call: TRBD1
v_call: TRBV6-5
cdr3_aa: CASSYRGQVGEQYF
cdr3_nt: TGTGCCAGCAGTTACCGGGGACAGGTCGGCGAGCAGTACTTC

j_call: TRBJ2-7
clone_size: once
d_call: TRBD2
v_call: TRBV28
cdr3_aa: CASTLSRGTRGLGEQYF
cdr3_nt: TGTGCCAGCACCCTTAGTAGGGGGACTAGGGGTCTCGGCGAGCAGTACTTC

j_call: TRBJ2-3
clone_size: NA
d_call: TRBD2
v_call: TRBV7-3
cdr3_aa: CASSTSGSRADTQYF
cdr3_nt: TGTGCCAGCAGTACTAGCGGGAGTCGTGCAGATACGCAGTATTTT

j_call: TRBJ1-3
clone_size: few
d_call: NA
v_call: TRBV19
cdr3_aa: CASRNGNTIYF
cdr3_nt: TGTGCCAGTCGGAATGGAAACACCATATATTTT

j_call: TRBJ1-1
clone_size: few
d_call: NA
v_call: TRBV7-6
cdr3_aa: CASSSRQNTEAFF
cdr3_nt: TGTGCCAGCAGCTCCCGACAGAACACTGAAGCTTTCTTT

j_call: TRBJ2-7
clone_size: NA
d_call: NA
v_call: TRBV2
cdr3_aa: CASSESLGQYF
cdr3_nt: TGTGCCAGCAGTGAAAGCCTCGGGCAGTACTTC

j_call: TRBJ1-1
clone_size: NA
d_call: NA
v_call: TRBV6-1
cdr3_aa: CASSPLDSRGAFF
cdr3_nt: TGTGCCAGCAGCCCCCTGGACAGCCGAGGGGCTTTCTTT

j_call: TRBJ2-5
clone_size: NA
d_call: TRBD2
v_call: TRBV11-2
cdr3_aa: CASSSIYQLLAGSETQYF
cdr3_nt: TGTGCCAGCAGCTCCATCTACCAACTACTAGCGGGATCCGAGACCCAGTACTTC

j_call: TRBJ1-2
clone_size: NA
d_call: NA
v_call: TRBV5-1
cdr3_aa: CASSFSGGASGYTF
cdr3_nt: TGCGCCAGCAGCTTCTCCGGAGGGGCAAGTGGCTACACCTTC

j_call: TRBJ2-7
clone_size: NA
d_call: TRBD2
v_call: TRBV19
cdr3_aa: CASSGTSGTLILGEQYF
cdr3_nt: TGTGCCAGTAGTGGGACTAGCGGGACTCTCATCCTCGGCGAGCAGTACTTC

j_call: TRBJ2-1
clone_size: NA
d_call: TRBD2
v_call: TRBV11-2
cdr3_aa: CASSLGAGASYNEQFF
cdr3_nt: TGTGCCAGCAGCTTAGGGGCGGGAGCGTCCTACAATGAGCAGTTCTTC

j_call: TRBJ2-7
clone_size: NA
d_call: NA
v_call: TRBV6-5
cdr3_aa: CASSYSISSPYEQYF
cdr3_nt: TGTGCCAGCAGTTACTCAATAAGCTCTCCCTACGAGCAGTACTTC

j_call: TRBJ1-2
clone_size: NA
d_call: NA
v_call: TRBV7-9
cdr3_aa: CASSFSAGRANYGYTF
cdr3_nt: TGTGCCAGCAGCTTCTCCGCTGGACGGGCTAACTATGGCTACACCTTC

j_call: TRBJ1-5
clone_size: few
d_call: NA
v_call: TRBV6-1
cdr3_aa: CASTRRGDQPQHF
cdr3_nt: TGTGCCAGCACCCGCCGGGGGGATCAGCCCCAGCATTTT

j_call: TRBJ2-1
clone_size: NA
d_call: TRBD2
v_call: TRBV2
cdr3_aa: CASRPLALNEQFF
cdr3_nt: TGTGCCAGCAGGCCACTAGCGCTCAATGAGCAGTTCTTC

j_call: TRBJ2-2
clone_size: NA
d_call: NA
v_call: TRBV10-1
cdr3_aa: CASSELLSGGELFF
cdr3_nt: TGCGCCAGCAGTGAGTTGCTCTCGGGTGGGGAGCTGTTTTTT

j_call: TRBJ1-3
clone_size: NA
d_call: TRBD1
v_call: TRBV7-9
cdr3_aa: CASSLLTGGPENTIYF
cdr3_nt: TGTGCCAGCAGCCTACTGACAGGGGGTCCCGAAAACACCATATATTTT

j_call: TRBJ2-7
clone_size: NA
d_call: TRBD2
v_call: TRBV7-9
cdr3_aa: CASSLSDLAGEPYEQYF
cdr3_nt: TGTGCCAGCAGCTTATCCGACCTAGCGGGAGAACCCTACGAGCAGTACTTC

j_call: TRBJ2-2
clone_size: NA
d_call: NA
v_call: TRBV10-1
cdr3_aa: CASPGPDRELFF
cdr3_nt: TGCGCCAGTCCGGGCCCTGACCGGGAGCTGTTTTTT

j_call: TRBJ1-1
clone_size: NA
d_call: TRBD1
v_call: TRBV6-5
cdr3_aa: CASRSRQGKVEAFF
cdr3_nt: TGTGCCAGCAGGTCCCGACAGGGGAAAGTTGAAGCTTTCTTT

j_call: TRBJ2-7
clone_size: NA
d_call: TRBD1
v_call: TRBV6-5
cdr3_aa: CASTHQGAGGSEQYF
cdr3_nt: TGTGCCAGCACCCACCAGGGGGCAGGGGGCTCCGAGCAGTACTTC

j_call: TRBJ1-1
clone_size: few
d_call: NA
v_call: TRBV9
cdr3_aa: CASSAGLTALNTEAFF
cdr3_nt: TGTGCCAGCAGCGCCGGATTGACAGCGCTTAACACTGAAGCTTTCTTT

j_call: TRBJ2-7
clone_size: NA
d_call: NA
v_call: TRBV15
cdr3_aa: CATSRGREQTYEQYF
cdr3_nt: TGTGCCACCAGCAGAGGCCGTGAGCAGACCTACGAGCAGTACTTC

j_call: TRBJ2-3
clone_size: NA
d_call: TRBD1
v_call: TRBV5-6
cdr3_aa: CASSFGTDPTSTDTQYF
cdr3_nt: TGTGCCAGCAGCTTTGGGACAGACCCTACTAGCACAGATACGCAGTATTTT

j_call: TRBJ1-1
clone_size: NA
d_call: NA
v_call: TRBV7-9
cdr3_aa: CASSLIGNTEAFF
cdr3_nt: TGTGCCAGCAGCTTGATCGGGAACACTGAAGCTTTCTTT

j_call: TRBJ2-1
clone_size: NA
d_call: TRBD1
v_call: TRBV18
cdr3_aa: CASSPTTGGNEQFF
cdr3_nt: TGTGCCAGCTCCCCGACTACAGGGGGGAATGAGCAGTTCTTC

j_call: TRBJ1-5
clone_size: NA
d_call: NA
v_call: TRBV4-1
cdr3_aa: CASSQGGGGVGQPQHF
cdr3_nt: TGCGCCAGCAGCCAAGGAGGCGGGGGAGTCGGTCAGCCCCAGCATTTT

j_call: TRBJ2-7
clone_size: NA
d_call: NA
v_call: TRBV28
cdr3_aa: CASSLEQLYEQYF
cdr3_nt: TGTGCCAGCAGTTTGGAACAGCTCTACGAGCAGTACTTC

j_call: TRBJ2-7
clone_size: NA
d_call: TRBD2
v_call: TRBV5-1
cdr3_aa: CASSLPGLASYEQYF
cdr3_nt: TGTGCCAGCAGCCTCCCCGGACTAGCTTCCTACGAGCAGTACTTC

j_call: TRBJ2-3
clone_size: NA
d_call: TRBD2
v_call: TRBV7-6
cdr3_aa: CASSLGALAATDTQYF
cdr3_nt: TGTGCCAGCAGCTTAGGGGCGCTAGCGGCCACAGATACGCAGTATTTT